This TCR beta chain is from a study of T cell responses to AZD1222 COVID-19 vaccine. Study-wide results and caveats: Baseline seropositivity characterized only six or seven AZD1222 recipients. Donor demographics were predominantly white British with a female majority; clonal diversity may be underestimated.

Unmatched junction bases numbered 8, after V lost 0 bases and J lost 7 bases. The length of the CDR3 is 16 residues. Germline values: CDR1 SGDLS, CDR2 YYNGEE. This clone came up once. As yet, its antigen is unknown. Clones were sequenced by immunoSEQ multiplex PCR, and TCRdb holds only the in-frame ones, with some missing. In the table there are some 150,000 clones, about 90% of which are singletons. This TCR derives from an adult in good health. Sequenced material: peripheral blood, taken on day 0 of MenACWY control vaccination. V and J are TRBV9 and TRBJ2-1; 9 bases are a match to TRBD2. The CDR3 region has the DNA TGTGCCAGCAGCGTAGGGGCGGGAGGGCCGTGGAATGAGCAGTTCTTC. Protein product: CASSVGAGGPWNEQFF.